The 20 T cell receptor beta chains below all came from one sample that was sequenced in a study of blood T cell repertoires in COVID-19. TCRdb keeps only in-frame clones here, not all; method: immunoSEQ multiplex PCR. The sample yields 130,000 to 150,000 clones, about 80% seen once. Input material: PBMCs or T cells enriched from blood (not recorded which). All receptors come from a man in his forties or fifties who had recovered from COVID-19.

J is TRBJ1-2 and V is TRBV7-9; D is unresolved. CDR1 is SEHNR, CDR2 FQNEAQ, per germline (reference sequence). With 4 bases removed from V and 7 bases from J, the gap between germline ends came to 13 bases. The CDR3 is 13 residues long. CDR3 region: CASSYGWEAGYTF. The CDR3 coding sequence is TGTGCCAGCAGCTATGGGTGGGAGGCTGGCTACACCTTC.

The chain links TRBV7-3 to TRBJ2-5, with 8 bases that match TRBD1. Unmatched junction bases numbered 8, after V lost 5 bases and J lost 6 bases. This CDR3 contains 14 residues. Germline CDR1 and CDR2: SGHTA and FQGTGA. Here the CDR3 DNA reads TGTGCCAGCAGCCTTCAAGGACAGGGCCAGACCCAGTACTTC. Translation: CASSLQGQGQTQYF.

V usage is TRBV7-2 and J usage is TRBJ2-7; D remains ambiguous. The germline V gene has CDR1 SGHTA and CDR2 FQGNSA. This CDR3 has 16 amino acids. V dropped 4 bases and J dropped 0 bases, with 16 bases sitting between them. CDR3 DNA sequence: TGTGCCAGCAGCTATATGAGGCCCCTGAGCTCCTACGAGCAGTACTTC. The encoded protein is CASSYMRPLSSYEQYF.

Written as DNA, the CDR3 is TGCAGCGTTGTTGCAGGGGCCCCTAACTATGGCTACACCTTC. Its protein is CSVVAGAPNYGYTF. J is TRBJ1-2 and V is TRBV29-1, with D perhaps matching TRBD1 (6 bases). Germline CDR1 and CDR2: SQVTM and ANQGSEA. The V and J ends lost 4 bases and 0 bases respectively, with 12 bases between them. There are 14 residues in the CDR3.

The V gene is TRBV3-1 (or the pseudogene TRBV3-2), the J gene TRBJ2-1; perhaps TRBD1 as D (5 bases). Germline V gene sequence: CDR1 LGHDT, CDR2 YNNKEL (reference sequence). The CDR3 totals 16 residues. The germline V and J ends were trimmed by 6 bases and 1 base, with 16 bases remaining between them. For the CDR3, the DNA is TGTGCCAGCAGTCTATACAGGTCCCGGTCCTACAATGAGCAGTTCTTC. It yields the protein CASSLYRSRSYNEQFF.

The genes are TRBV7-2 and TRBJ2-3, with TRBD1 matching 7 bases. With V trimmed by 4 bases and J by 4 bases, 17 bases remained unmatched. The CDR3 has 18 amino acids. Looked up from germline, CDR1 is SGHTA and CDR2 is FQGNSA. In nucleotides, the CDR3 is TGTGCCAGCAGCTCGCTGACAGGGTTTGGTGTAGGGGCAGATACGCAGTATTTT. Its translation: CASSSLTGFGVGADTQYF.

This clone was counted a few times. V is TRBV12-3 or TRBV12-4 and J is TRBJ1-2; 9 bases match TRBD1. CDR3 length: 12 amino acids. Unmatched junction bases numbered 1, after V lost 4 bases and J lost 7 bases. The CDR3: CASSWTGVGYTF. CDR3 in DNA: TGTGCCAGCAGTTGGACAGGGGTTGGCTACACCTTC.

In nucleotides, the CDR3 is TGTGCCAGCAGCTTGCGGTGGCTAGCGGGGGGGAGCACAGATACGCAGTATTTT. Its protein is CASSLRWLAGGSTDTQYF. The chain links TRBV5-5 to TRBJ2-3; TRBD2 aligns across 12 bases. V was clipped by 1 base and J by 0 bases; unmatched bases: 6. Germline CDR1 is SGHKS and CDR2 is YYEKEE (reference sequence). This CDR3 spans 18 amino acids. The full variable domain, its missing parts supplied by reference TRBV5-5 and TRBJ2-3, is DAGVTQSPTHLIKTRGQQVTLRCSPISGHKSVSWYQQVLGQGPQFIFQYYEKEERGRGNFPDRFSARQFPNYSSELNVNALLLGDSALYLCASSLRWLAGGSTDTQYFGPGTRLTVL.

In this sample, this clone turned up a few times. The rearrangement uses TRBV7-8 and TRBJ1-1; maybe TRBD1 (5 bases). V lost 7 bases to trimming and J lost 2 bases, with 14 bases between them. Germline V gene sequence: CDR1 SGHVS, CDR2 FQNEAQ. The CDR3 totals 14 residues. CDR3 residues: CASTSDSLNTEAFF. CDR3 DNA: TGTGCCAGCACCTCAGACAGCCTTAACACTGAAGCTTTCTTT.

The chain links TRBV27 to TRBJ2-7; D is perhaps TRBD1 (6 bases). Germline V CDR1 and CDR2: MNHEY, SMNVEV (reference sequence). This CDR3 contains 15 residues. V lost 5 bases, J lost 5 bases, and 19 bases lay in between. The chain's CDR3 is CASSPLGAGFNEQYF. As DNA, the CDR3 is TGTGCCAGCAGTCCGTTGGGGGCAGGTTTTAACGAGCAGTACTTC.

The chain carries TRBV5-1 and TRBJ2-3; TRBD2 aligns across 7 bases. The CDR3 is 15 amino acids. Germline CDR1 is SGHRS and CDR2 is YFSETQ. Trimming took 3 bases from V and 0 from J; bases not matched to a gene: 4. The CDR3 DNA reads as TGCGCCAGCAGCTGGGGACTATTAAGCACAGATACGCAGTATTTT. It translates to CASSWGLLSTDTQYF.

This chain links TRBV5-4 with TRBJ1-3; tentatively, D is TRBD1 (5 bases). V was clipped by 4 bases and J by 0 bases, with 11 bases between them. Per germline, CDR1 SGHNT and CDR2 YYREEE (reference sequence). The CDR3 extends over 15 amino acids. Written as DNA, the CDR3 is TGTGCCAGCAGCATTGACAGCGTCTCTGGAAACACCATATATTTT. Protein sequence: CASSIDSVSGNTIYF.

The chain links TRBV18 to TRBJ1-1, with TRBD1 as a possible D gene (5 bases). V was shortened by 2 bases and J by 0 bases, with 10 bases between the two germline ends. The germline V gene encodes CDR1 KGHSH and CDR2 LQKENI. The CDR3 consists of 15 residues. The CDR3 protein is CASSPSDSMNTEAFF. CDR3 bases: TGTGCCAGCTCACCATCAGACAGCATGAACACTGAAGCTTTCTTT. The full variable domain, with the rest looked up from reference TRBV18 and TRBJ1-1, is NAGVMQNPRHLVRRRGQEARLRCSPMKGHSHVYWYRQLPEEGLKFMVYLQKENIIDESGMPKERFSAEFPKEGPSILRIQQVVRGDSAAYFCASSPSDSMNTEAFFGQGTRLTVV.

To note about this clone: Distinct nucleotide sequences in the sample also encode this CDR3. The V gene is TRBV29-1, the J gene TRBJ2-7, with 9 bases aligning to TRBD1. CDR1 SQVTM and CDR2 ANQGSEA come from the germline V gene. This CDR3 has 13 residues. J gave up 5 bases and V 7 bases, and 9 bases lay outside the gene matches. CDR3 nucleotide sequence: TGCAGCGGTGGAACCGGGACAGGGAACGAGCAGTACTTC. Its translation is CSGGTGTGNEQYF.

This clone appeared once. This chain joins TRBV6-1 and TRBJ2-5; 7 bases line up with TRBD2. Per germline, CDR1 MNHNS and CDR2 SASEGT. CDR3 length: 16 residues. Trimming removed 2 bases from V and 4 bases from J; junction bases left unmatched: 10. The CDR3 nucleotides are TGTGCCAGCAGTGAATTCCGGACTAGTCGTGGAGAGACCCAGTACTTC. Its protein product is CASSEFRTSRGETQYF.

The chain employs TRBV7-9 and TRBJ2-2; D is ambiguous. The CDR3 length is 12 residues. The V gene's germline CDR1 is SEHNR and CDR2 FQNEAQ (reference sequence). V was trimmed by 4 bases and J by 6 bases, leaving 6 bases between them. The CDR3 nucleotides are TGTGCCAGCAGCTCGAGCCCCGGGGAGCTGTTTTTT. Protein sequence: CASSSSPGELFF.

The chain joins TRBV7-2 to TRBJ2-5, with TRBD1 as a possible D gene (5 bases). This CDR3 is 15 amino acids long. CDR1 is SGHTA and CDR2 is FQGNSA in the germline V gene. Trimming took off 4 bases at V and 0 bases at J, with 12 bases between the two ends. In nucleotides, the CDR3 is TGTGCCAGCAGCTATGTTGACAGCTACCAAGAGACCCAGTACTTC. This gives the protein CASSYVDSYQETQYF.

Comment on this clone: At the DNA level, this CDR3 is encoded by other sequences in the same sample as well. The V and J genes are TRBV9 and TRBJ1-4, with a possible D match to TRBD1 (6 bases). This CDR3 comprises 17 residues. CDR1 and CDR2 (germline): SGDLS, YYNGEE. V lost 3 bases and J lost 0, with 15 bases in between. For the CDR3, the DNA is TGTGCCAGCAGCGCCTCCGCCGCAGGGGCAACTAATGAAAAACTGTTTTTT. Translation gives CASSASAAGATNEKLFF.

The J gene is TRBJ1-1, the V gene TRBV7-9; a weak D match, TRBD1 (6 bases). The CDR3 sequence is 13 residues long. The germline V gene encodes CDR1 SEHNR and CDR2 FQNEAQ (reference sequence). Trimming took 6 bases from V and 2 from J, leaving 10 bases between them. This chain's CDR3 is CASSLTGNTEAFF. The CDR3 nucleotides read TGTGCCAGCAGTTTGACAGGTAACACTGAAGCTTTCTTT.

V usage is TRBV6-5 and J usage is TRBJ1-1; D is unresolved. The ends were cut back, 6 bases at V and 0 bases at J, with 8 bases in the middle. CDR3 length: 13 residues. Germline loops: CDR1 MNHEY, CDR2 SVGAGI. The CDR3 coding sequence is TGTGCCAGCAGGCCACCTATGAACACTGAAGCTTTCTTT. It specifies CASRPPMNTEAFF.